This T cell receptor (beta chain) was identified during a study of T cells after yellow fever vaccination. This clonotype was observed a few times. By 5'RACE template switching, TCR cDNA was produced, with a universal primer site and UMIs added in the process. TCRdb fed the 5' RACE reads into MiXCR, producing one record per CDR3 protein. This sample has 200,000 to 300,000 distinct CDR3 sequences, with about 7% found just once. CDR1 MNHEY and CDR2 SMNVEV come from the germline V gene (reference sequence). V lost 7 bases, J lost 3 bases, and 13 bases lay in between. This CDR3 region has 15 residues. The V and J genes are TRBV27 and TRBJ2-6, with D possibly being TRBD2 (5 bases). Here the sequenced sample was CD4+ T cells sorted from PBMCs, taken on the day of the yellow fever booster vaccination. This sequence originates from a man aged 25 to 45 who received the YFV17D yellow fever vaccine. DNA for the CDR3: TGTGCCAGCAACAGCGGAAGTGGTGGGGCCAACGTCCTGACTTTC. This encodes CASNSGSGGANVLTF.